This T cell receptor beta chain is drawn from a study of cytomegalovirus exposure and HLA in healthy donors. Study-wide points: Solely CMV serostatus was available to characterize immune exposure. In a later analysis, donors in an Asian-associated ancestry cluster reportedly had fewer N-insertions in productive TCRs than the cohort mean. Indistinguishable V segments, including TRBV6-2 and TRBV6-3, were excluded.

The sample holds a few counts of this clone. Its antigen remains unknown. With V trimmed by 5 bases and J by 2 bases, 2 bases remained unmatched. Germline V gives CDR1 SGHTA, CDR2 FQGNSA. CDR3 length: 16 amino acids. Vbeta (60) and Jbeta (13) primers were used in the PCR. Using immunoSEQ multiplex PCR, the repertoire was profiled, and TCRdb retains in-frame clones only, with some absent. The profile shows 87,000 or so clones, approximately 7.6% of them singletons. The clonotype originates from a man aged 50 to 60 in good health and CMV-seronegative. This chain uses TRBV7-2 with TRBJ2-1; 14 bases are a match to TRBD2. The sequenced sample consisted of PBMCs. DNA of the CDR3: TGTGCCAGCAGCCGGGGACTAGCGGGAGCCTACAATGAGCAGTTCTTC. Translated: CASSRGLAGAYNEQFF.